This TCR beta chain was identified in a study of blood T cell repertoires in COVID-19. How the authors handled the data: Quantification of nucleated cells was approximated via reference gene primer amplification. Profiling relied on immunoSEQ multiplex PCR, and the TCRdb table lists in-frame clones only, not all of them. The D gene and trimming were derived from the DNA, and the V and J assignments and clone size from that table. The profile covers approximately 250,000 clones, with 88% appearing a single time and around 2% taken by the ten largest. The CDR3 covers 18 residues. CDR1 is SGHTA and CDR2 is FQGTGA in the germline V gene. With V trimmed by 6 bases and J by 5 bases, 19 bases remained unmatched.

The sample consisted of PBMCs or T cells enriched from blood (not recorded which). The chain is built from TRBV7-3 and TRBJ2-5; 9 nucleotides align to TRBD2. The TCR comes from an older woman in a cohort exposed to, infected with or recovered from COVID-19 (not recorded which). The CDR3 DNA follows: TGTGCCAGCAGTCCCCGAGCGGGAGGACGGGAAGGAGGGGAGACCCAGTACTTC. Translated, it gives CASSPRAGGREGGETQYF.